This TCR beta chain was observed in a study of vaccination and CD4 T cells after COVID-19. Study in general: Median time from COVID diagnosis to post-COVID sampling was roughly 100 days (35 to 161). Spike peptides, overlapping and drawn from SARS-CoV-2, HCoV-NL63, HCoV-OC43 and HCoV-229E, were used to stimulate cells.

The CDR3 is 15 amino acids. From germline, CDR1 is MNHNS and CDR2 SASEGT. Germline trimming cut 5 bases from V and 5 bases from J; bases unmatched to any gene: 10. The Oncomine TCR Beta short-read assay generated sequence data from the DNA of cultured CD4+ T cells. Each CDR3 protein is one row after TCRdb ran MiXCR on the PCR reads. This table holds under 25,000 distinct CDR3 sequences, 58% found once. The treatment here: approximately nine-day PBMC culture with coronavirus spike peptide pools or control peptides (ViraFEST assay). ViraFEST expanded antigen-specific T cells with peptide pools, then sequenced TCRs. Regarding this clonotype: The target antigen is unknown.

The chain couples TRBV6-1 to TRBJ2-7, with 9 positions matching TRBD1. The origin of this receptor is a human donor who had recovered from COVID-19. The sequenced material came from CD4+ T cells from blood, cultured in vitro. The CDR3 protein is CASSRILGTGNEQYF. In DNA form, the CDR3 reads TGTGCCAGCAGTCGGATTCTTGGGACAGGGAACGAGCAGTACTTC.